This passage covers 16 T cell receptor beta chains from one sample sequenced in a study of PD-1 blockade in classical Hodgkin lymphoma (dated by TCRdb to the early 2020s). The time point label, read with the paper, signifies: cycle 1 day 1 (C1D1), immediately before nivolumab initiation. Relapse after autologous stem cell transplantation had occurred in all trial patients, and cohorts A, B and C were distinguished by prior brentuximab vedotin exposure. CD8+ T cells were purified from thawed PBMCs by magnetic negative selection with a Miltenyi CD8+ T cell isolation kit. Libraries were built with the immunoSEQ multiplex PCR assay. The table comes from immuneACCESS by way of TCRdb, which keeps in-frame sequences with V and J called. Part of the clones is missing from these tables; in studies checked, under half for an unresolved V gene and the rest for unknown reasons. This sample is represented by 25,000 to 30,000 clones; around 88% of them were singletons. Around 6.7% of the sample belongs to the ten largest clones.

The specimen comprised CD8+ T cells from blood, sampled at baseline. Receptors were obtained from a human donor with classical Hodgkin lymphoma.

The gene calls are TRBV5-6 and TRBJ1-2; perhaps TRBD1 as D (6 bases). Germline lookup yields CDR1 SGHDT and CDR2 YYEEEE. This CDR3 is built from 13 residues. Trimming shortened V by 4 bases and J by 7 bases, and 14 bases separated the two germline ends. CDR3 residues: CASSQGTVRGYTF. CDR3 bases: TGTGCCAGCAGCCAGGGGACGGTGCGTGGCTACACCTTC.

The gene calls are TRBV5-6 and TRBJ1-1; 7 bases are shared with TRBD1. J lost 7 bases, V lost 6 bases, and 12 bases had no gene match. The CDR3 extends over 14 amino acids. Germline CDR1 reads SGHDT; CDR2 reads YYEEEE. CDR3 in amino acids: CASTRPTGPLEAFF. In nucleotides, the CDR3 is TGTGCCAGCACCAGACCGACAGGGCCACTTGAAGCTTTCTTT. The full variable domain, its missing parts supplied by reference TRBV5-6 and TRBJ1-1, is DAGVTQSPTHLIKTRGQQVTLRCSPKSGHDTVSWYQQALGQGPQFIFQYYEEEERQRGNFPDRFSGHQFPNYSSELNVNALLLGDSALYLCASTRPTGPLEAFFGQGTRLTVV.

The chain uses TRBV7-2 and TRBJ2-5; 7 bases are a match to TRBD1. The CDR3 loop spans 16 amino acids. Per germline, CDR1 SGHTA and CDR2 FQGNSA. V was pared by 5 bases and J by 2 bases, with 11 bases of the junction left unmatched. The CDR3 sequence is CASSARDRARQETQYF. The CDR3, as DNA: TGTGCCAGCAGCGCACGCGACAGGGCCCGACAAGAGACCCAGTACTTC.

DNA of the CDR3: TGTGCCAGCAGTTTCAGCCGGGGCGGGGAGCTGTTTTTT. It translates to CASSFSRGGELFF. V and J are TRBV27 and TRBJ2-2; a weak D match, TRBD2 (5 bases). The V end lost 3 bases, the J end lost 7 bases, and 9 bases lay between the germline ends. Per the germline V gene, CDR1 is MNHEY and CDR2 is SMNVEV (reference sequence). The CDR3 covers 13 residues.

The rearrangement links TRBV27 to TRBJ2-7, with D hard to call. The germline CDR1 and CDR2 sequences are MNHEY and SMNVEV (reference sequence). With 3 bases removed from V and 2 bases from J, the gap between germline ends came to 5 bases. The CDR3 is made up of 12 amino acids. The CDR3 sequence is CASSFGPYEQYF. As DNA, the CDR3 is TGTGCCAGCAGTTTCGGACCCTACGAGCAGTACTTC.

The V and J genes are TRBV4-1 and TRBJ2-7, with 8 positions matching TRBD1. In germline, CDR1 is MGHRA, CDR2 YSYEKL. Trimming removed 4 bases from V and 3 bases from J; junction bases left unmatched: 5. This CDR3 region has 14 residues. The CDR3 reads CASSPRQGFYEQYF. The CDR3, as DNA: TGCGCCAGCAGCCCTCGACAGGGGTTCTACGAGCAGTACTTC.

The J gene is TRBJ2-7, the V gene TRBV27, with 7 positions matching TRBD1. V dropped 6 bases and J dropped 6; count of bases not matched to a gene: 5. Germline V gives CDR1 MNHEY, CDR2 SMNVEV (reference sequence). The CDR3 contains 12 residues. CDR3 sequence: CASRTGVSEQYF. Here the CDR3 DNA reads TGTGCCAGCAGAACAGGGGTTTCCGAGCAGTACTTC.

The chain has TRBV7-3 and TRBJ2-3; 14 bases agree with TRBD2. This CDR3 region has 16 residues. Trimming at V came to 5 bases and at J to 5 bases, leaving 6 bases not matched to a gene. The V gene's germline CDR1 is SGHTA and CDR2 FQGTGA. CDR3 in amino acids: CASSLVGLAGGDTQYF. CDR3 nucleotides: TGTGCCAGCAGCCTCGTAGGACTAGCGGGAGGAGATACGCAGTATTTT.

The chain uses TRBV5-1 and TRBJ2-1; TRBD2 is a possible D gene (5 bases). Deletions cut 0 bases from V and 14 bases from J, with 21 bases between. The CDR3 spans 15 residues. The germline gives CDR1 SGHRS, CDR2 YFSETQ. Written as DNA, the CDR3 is TGCGCCAGCAGCTTGGTTTCCGGGGTAGCCGACCCCGAGTTCTTC. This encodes CASSLVSGVADPEFF. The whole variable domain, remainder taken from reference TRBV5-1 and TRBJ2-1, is KAGVTQTPRYLIKTRGQQVTLSCSPISGHRSVSWYQQTPGQGLQFLFEYFSETQRNKGNFPGRFSGRQFSNSRSEMNVSTLELGDSALYLCASSLVSGVADPEFFGPGTRLTVL.

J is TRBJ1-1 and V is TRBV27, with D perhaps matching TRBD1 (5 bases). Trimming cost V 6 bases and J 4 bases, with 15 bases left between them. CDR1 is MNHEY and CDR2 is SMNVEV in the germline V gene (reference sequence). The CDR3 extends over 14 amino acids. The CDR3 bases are TGTGCCAGCAGGCCTCTCGAGGGGAGCACTGAAGCTTTCTTT. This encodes CASRPLEGSTEAFF.

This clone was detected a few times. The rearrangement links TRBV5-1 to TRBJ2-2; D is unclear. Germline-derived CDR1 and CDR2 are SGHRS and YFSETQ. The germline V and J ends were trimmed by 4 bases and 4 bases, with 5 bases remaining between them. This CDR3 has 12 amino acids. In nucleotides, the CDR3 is TGCGCCAGCAGCATCAGCACCGGGGAGCTGTTTTTT. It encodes CASSISTGELFF. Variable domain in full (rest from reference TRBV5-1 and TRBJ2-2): KAGVTQTPRYLIKTRGQQVTLSCSPISGHRSVSWYQQTPGQGLQFLFEYFSETQRNKGNFPGRFSGRQFSNSRSEMNVSTLELGDSALYLCASSISTGELFFGEGSRLTVL.

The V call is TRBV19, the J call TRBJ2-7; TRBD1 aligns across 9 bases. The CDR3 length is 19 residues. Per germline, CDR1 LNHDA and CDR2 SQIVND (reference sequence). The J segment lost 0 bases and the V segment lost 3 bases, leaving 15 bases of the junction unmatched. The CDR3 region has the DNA TGTGCCAGTAGTATGGCCCATCTTTTCGGGACAGGGAGCTCCTACGAGCAGTACTTC. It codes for CASSMAHLFGTGSSYEQYF.

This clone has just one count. The DNA for the CDR3 is TGTGCCAGGGGGGTTGGACCCTACTACGAGCAGTACTTC. It yields the protein CARGVGPYYEQYF. The chain carries TRBV2 and TRBJ2-7; D may match TRBD1 or TRBD2 (5 bases each). The CDR3 contains 13 residues. V lost 9 bases to trimming and J lost 3 bases, with 15 bases between them. CDR1 SNHLY and CDR2 FYNNEI come from the germline V gene.

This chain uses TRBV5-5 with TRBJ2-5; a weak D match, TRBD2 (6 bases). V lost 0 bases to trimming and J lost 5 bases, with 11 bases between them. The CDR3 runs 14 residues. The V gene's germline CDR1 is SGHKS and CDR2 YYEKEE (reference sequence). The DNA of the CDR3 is TGTGCCAGCAGCTTGGGGTGGAGGGCGGAGACCCAGTACTTC. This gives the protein CASSLGWRAETQYF.

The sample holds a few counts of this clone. CDR3: CASSVALAGYNEQFF. CDR3 coding DNA: TGTGCCAGCAGCGTAGCACTAGCGGGATACAATGAGCAGTTCTTC. V gene TRBV9 combines with J gene TRBJ2-1; 10 positions match TRBD2. J was trimmed by 4 bases and V by 0 bases; bases with no gene match: 1. Per the germline V gene, CDR1 is SGDLS and CDR2 is YYNGEE. This CDR3 is built from 15 residues.

CDR3 protein: CAWSQIKIEQYF. The CDR3 bases are TGTGCCTGGAGCCAGATAAAAATCGAGCAGTACTTC. The V and J genes are TRBV30 and TRBJ2-7; D is undetermined. The germline gives CDR1 GTSNPN, CDR2 SVGIG (reference sequence). Trimming took 3 bases from V and 6 from J, leaving 12 bases between them. The CDR3 extends over 12 amino acids.